This T cell receptor (beta chain) was sequenced in a study of blood T cell repertoires in COVID-19. About the research overall: The samples span acute and convalescent COVID-19 from the United States, Italy and Spain. PBMCs, B-cell-depleted T cells, or T cells were the source of the cDNA or gDNA that made up the material.

Authors' analysis steps: Amplification with reference gene primers provided the estimates of nucleated cell counts. Profiled with immunoSEQ multiplex PCR; TCRdb holds only in-frame clones, not every one. The V and J calls and the clone size are those of that table, but D and trimming were determined from the DNA. In the table there are roughly 230,000 clones, about 88% of which are singletons. Germline V gene lookup returns CDR1 SGHRS and CDR2 YFSETQ. The CDR3 has 15 amino acids. Trimming at V came to 8 bases and at J to 5 bases, leaving 13 bases not matched to a gene. The sequenced sample was peripheral blood. This chain joins TRBV5-1 and TRBJ1-1; 9 bases line up with TRBD1. The TCR comes from a woman aged 40 to 50 who had recovered from COVID-19. The CDR3 protein is CASQRIQGAVTEAFF. The CDR3 coding sequence is TGCGCCAGTCAACGCATACAGGGGGCAGTAACTGAAGCTTTCTTT.